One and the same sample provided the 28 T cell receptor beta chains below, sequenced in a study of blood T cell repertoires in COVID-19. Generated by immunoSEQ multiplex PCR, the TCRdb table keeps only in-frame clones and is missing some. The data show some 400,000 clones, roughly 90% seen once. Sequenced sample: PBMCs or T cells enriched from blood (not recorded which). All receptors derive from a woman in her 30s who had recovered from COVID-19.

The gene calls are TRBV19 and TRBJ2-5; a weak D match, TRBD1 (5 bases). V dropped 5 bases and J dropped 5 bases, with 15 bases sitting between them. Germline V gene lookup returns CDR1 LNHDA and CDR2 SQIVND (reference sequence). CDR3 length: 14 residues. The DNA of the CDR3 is TGTGCCAGTAGTGTGGCAGGGCCCTCGGAGACCCAGTACTTC. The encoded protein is CASSVAGPSETQYF.

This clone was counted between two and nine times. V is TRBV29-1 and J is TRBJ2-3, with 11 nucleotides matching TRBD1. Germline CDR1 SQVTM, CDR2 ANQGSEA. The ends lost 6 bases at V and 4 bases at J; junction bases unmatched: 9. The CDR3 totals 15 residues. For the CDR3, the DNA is TGCAGCGTACAGGAGGGACAGGGGGGCGCAGATACGCAGTATTTT. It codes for CSVQEGQGGADTQYF.

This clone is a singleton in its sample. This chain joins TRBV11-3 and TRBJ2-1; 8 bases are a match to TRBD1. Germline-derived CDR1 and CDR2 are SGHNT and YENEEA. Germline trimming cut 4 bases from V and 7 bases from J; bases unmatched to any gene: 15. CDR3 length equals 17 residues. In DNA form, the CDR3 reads TGTGCCAGCAGCTCTGGACTCGGACAGGGATCCCGGAATGAGCAGTTCTTC. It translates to CASSSGLGQGSRNEQFF.

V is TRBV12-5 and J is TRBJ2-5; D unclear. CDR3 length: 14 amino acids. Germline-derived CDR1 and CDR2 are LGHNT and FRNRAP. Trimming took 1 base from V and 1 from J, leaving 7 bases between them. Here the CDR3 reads CASGLGPGQETQYF. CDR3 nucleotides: TGTGCTAGTGGTTTGGGACCAGGCCAAGAGACCCAGTACTTC.

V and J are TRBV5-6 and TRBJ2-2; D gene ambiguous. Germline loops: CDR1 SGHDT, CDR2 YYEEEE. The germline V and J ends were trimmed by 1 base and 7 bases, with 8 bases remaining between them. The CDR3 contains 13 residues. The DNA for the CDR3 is TGTGCCAGCAGCTTGTACGCGTTCGGGGAGCTGTTTTTT. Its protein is CASSLYAFGELFF.

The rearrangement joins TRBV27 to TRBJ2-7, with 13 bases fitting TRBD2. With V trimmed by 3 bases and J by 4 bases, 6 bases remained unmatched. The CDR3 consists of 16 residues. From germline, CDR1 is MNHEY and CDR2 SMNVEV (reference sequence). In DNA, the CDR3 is TGTGCCAGCAGTTTCGGGACTAGCGGGATCTTATACGAGCAGTACTTC. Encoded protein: CASSFGTSGILYEQYF.

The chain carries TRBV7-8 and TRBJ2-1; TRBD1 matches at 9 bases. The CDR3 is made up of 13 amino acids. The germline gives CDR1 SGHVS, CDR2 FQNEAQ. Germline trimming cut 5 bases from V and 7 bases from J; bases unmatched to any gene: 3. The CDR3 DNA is TGTGCCAGCAGCGGGACAGGGTTGAATGAGCAGTTCTTC. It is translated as CASSGTGLNEQFF.

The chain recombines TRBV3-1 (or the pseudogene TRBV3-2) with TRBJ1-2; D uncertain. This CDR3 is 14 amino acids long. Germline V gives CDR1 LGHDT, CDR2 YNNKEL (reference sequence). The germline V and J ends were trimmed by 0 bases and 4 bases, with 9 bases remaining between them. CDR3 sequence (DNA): TGTGCCAGCAGCCAAGAGGGCTCAGCCTATGGCTACACCTTC. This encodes CASSQEGSAYGYTF.

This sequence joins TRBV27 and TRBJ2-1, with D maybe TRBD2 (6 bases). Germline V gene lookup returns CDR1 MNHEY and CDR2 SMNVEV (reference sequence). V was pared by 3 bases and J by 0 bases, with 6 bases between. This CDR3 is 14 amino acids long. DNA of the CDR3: TGTGCCAGCAGTTTCGGGAGCTCCTACAATGAGCAGTTCTTC. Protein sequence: CASSFGSSYNEQFF.

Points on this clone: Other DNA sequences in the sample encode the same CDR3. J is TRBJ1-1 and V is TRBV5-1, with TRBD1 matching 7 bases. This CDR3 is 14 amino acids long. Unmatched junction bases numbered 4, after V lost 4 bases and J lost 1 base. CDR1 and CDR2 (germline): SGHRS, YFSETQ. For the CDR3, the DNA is TGCGCCAGCAGCCGGGGACAGTCGAACACTGAAGCTTTCTTT. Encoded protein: CASSRGQSNTEAFF.

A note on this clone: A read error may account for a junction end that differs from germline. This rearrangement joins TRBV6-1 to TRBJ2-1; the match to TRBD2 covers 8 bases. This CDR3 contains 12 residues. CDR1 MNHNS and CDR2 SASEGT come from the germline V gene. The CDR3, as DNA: TGTGCCAGCAGTGATGTCAGACTAGCGACTATCTTC. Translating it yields CASSDVRLATIF.

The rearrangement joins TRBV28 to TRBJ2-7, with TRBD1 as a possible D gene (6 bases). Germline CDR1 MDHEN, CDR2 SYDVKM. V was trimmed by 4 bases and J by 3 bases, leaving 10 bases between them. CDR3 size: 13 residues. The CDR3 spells CASSSPDSYEQYF. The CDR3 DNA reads TGTGCCAGCAGTTCCCCGGACAGCTACGAGCAGTACTTC.

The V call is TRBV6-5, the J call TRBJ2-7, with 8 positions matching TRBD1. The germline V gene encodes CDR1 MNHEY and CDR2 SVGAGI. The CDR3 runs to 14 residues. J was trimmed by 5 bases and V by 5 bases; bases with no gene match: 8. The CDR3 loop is CASSRDRSVHEQYF. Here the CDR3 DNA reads TGTGCCAGCAGTCGGGACAGGAGTGTACACGAGCAGTACTTC.

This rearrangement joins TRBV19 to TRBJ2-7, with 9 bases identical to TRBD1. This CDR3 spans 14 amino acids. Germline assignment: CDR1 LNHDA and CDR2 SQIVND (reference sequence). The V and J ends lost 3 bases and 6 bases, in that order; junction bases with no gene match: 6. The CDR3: CASSIPGTGSEQYF. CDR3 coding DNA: TGTGCCAGTAGTATCCCGGGGACAGGGAGCGAGCAGTACTTC.

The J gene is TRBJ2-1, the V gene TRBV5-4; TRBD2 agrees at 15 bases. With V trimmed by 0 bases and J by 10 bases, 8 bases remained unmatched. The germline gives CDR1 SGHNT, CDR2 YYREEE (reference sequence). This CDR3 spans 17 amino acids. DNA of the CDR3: TGTGCCAGCAGCTTGGGATGGACTAGCGGGAGGGCAGGGGAGCAGTTCTTC. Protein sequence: CASSLGWTSGRAGEQFF.

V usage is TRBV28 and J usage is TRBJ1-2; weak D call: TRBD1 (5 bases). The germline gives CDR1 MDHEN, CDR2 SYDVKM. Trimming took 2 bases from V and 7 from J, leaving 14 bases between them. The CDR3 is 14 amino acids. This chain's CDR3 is CASSLPAGSGGYTF. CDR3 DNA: TGTGCCAGCAGTTTACCCGCAGGGTCGGGTGGCTACACCTTC.

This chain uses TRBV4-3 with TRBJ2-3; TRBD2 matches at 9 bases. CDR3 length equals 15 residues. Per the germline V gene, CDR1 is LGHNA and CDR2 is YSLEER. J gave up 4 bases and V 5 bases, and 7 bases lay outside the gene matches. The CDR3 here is CASSKLAGVPDTQYF. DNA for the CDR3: TGCGCCAGCAGCAAGTTAGCGGGGGTCCCAGATACGCAGTATTTT.

The CDR3 nucleotides read TGTGCCAGCAGCAAGCTTCTAGCGGAGGACTCCTCTGGGGCCAACGTCCTGACTTTC. It translates to CASSKLLAEDSSGANVLTF. J is TRBJ2-6 and V is TRBV21-1; the table names TRBD2, a call not compared with the DNA. TRBV21-1 is deemed a pseudogene. This CDR3 is 19 amino acids long.

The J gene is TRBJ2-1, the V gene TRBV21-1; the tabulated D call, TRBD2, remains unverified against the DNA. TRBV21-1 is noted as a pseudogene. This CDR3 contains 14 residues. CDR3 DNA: TGTGCCAGCAGTACGGGAGCGAACTACAATGAGCAGTTCTTC. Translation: CASSTGANYNEQFF.

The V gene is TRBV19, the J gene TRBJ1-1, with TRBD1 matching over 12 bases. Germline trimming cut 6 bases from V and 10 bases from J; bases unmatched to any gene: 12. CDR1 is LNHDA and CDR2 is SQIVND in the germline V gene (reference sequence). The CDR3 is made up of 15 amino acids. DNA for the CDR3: TGTGCCAGTAGCAATCATCCCGGGACAGGGGGCATAGCTTTCTTT. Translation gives CASSNHPGTGGIAFF. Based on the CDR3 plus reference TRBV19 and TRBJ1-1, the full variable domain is DGGITQSPKYLFRKEGQNVTLSCEQNLNHDAMYWYRQDPGQGLRLIYYSQIVNDFQKGDIAEGYSVSREKKESFPLTVTSAQKNPTAFYLCASSNHPGTGGIAFFGQGTRLTVV.

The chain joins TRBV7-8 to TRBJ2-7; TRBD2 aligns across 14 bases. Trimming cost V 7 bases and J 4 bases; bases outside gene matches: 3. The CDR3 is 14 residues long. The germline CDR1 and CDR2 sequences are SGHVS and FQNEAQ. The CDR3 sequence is CASTGTSGRYEQYF. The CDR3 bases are TGTGCCAGCACCGGGACTAGCGGGAGATACGAGCAGTACTTC.

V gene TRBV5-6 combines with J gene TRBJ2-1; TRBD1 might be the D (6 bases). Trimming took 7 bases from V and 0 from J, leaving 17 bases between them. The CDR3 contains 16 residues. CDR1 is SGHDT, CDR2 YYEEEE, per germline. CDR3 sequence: CASRLMGANSYNEQFF. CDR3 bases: TGTGCCAGCCGTTTGATGGGGGCGAACTCCTACAATGAGCAGTTCTTC.

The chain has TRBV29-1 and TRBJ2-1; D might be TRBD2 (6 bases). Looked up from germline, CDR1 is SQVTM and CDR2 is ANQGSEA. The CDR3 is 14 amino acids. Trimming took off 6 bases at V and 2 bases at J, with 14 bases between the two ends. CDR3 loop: CSVSGTLAYNEQFF. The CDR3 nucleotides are TGCAGCGTATCCGGGACTCTCGCCTACAATGAGCAGTTCTTC.

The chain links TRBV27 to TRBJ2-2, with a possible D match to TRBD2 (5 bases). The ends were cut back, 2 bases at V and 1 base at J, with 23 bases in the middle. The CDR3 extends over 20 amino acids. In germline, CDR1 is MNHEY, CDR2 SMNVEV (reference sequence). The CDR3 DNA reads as TGTGCCAGCAGTTTAAGGATGACCGGGCCCCCAGAGGGGAACACCGGGGAGCTGTTTTTT. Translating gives CASSLRMTGPPEGNTGELFF.

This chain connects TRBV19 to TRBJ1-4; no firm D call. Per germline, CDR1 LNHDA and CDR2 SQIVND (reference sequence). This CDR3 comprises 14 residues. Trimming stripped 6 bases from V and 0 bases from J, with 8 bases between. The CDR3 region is CASSLTPTNEKLFF. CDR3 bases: TGTGCCAGTAGCTTAACTCCAACTAATGAAAAACTGTTTTTT.

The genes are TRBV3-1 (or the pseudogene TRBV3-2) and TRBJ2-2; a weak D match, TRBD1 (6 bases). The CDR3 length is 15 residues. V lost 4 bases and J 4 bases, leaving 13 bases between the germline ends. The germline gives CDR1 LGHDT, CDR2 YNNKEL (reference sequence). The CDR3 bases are TGTGCCAGCAGCCCACACCAGGGGTTCACCGGGGAGCTGTTTTTT. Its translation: CASSPHQGFTGELFF.

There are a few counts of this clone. Written as DNA, the CDR3 is TGTGCCAGCAGTGGACTAGCGGGTAACAATGAGCAGTTCTTC. Its protein is CASSGLAGNNEQFF. The genes are TRBV27 and TRBJ2-1; 11 bases map to TRBD2. Germline loops: CDR1 MNHEY, CDR2 SMNVEV (reference sequence). V lost 5 bases, J lost 5 bases, and 2 bases stayed unmatched. The CDR3 consists of 14 residues.

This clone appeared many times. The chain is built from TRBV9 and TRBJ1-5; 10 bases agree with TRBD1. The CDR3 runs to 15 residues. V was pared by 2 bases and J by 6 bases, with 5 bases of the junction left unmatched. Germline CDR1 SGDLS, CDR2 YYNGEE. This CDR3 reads CASSVTGGDGQPQHF. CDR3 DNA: TGTGCCAGCAGCGTGACAGGGGGCGACGGTCAGCCCCAGCATTTT.